Detailed here is one T cell receptor beta chain. The data were obtained in a study of follicular helper T cells after annual influenza vaccination. Time point here: 2015-2016 season, pre-vaccination. Per germline, CDR1 SNHLY and CDR2 FYNNEI. The CDR3 consists of 13 residues. V was trimmed by 6 bases and J by 2 bases, leaving 8 bases between them. Assay: immunoSEQ multiplex PCR; the TCRdb copy retains only in-frame clones and omits some. Of roughly 15,000 clones in the sample, roughly 74% were seen once. The sample consisted of CXCR5- memory CD4+ T cells sorted from blood, taken on the day of influenza vaccination. This chain uses TRBV2 with TRBJ1-3; perhaps TRBD1 as D (6 bases). The receptor comes from an adult who received the influenza vaccine. CDR3 in DNA: TGTGCCAGCAGGAGGACAGCTGGAAACACCATATATTTT. Its protein is CASRRTAGNTIYF.